Below, 21 T cell receptor beta chains from the same sample are listed, as sequenced in a study of cytomegalovirus exposure and HLA in healthy donors. PCR involved 60 Vbeta and 13 Jbeta primers. The data were produced by immunoSEQ multiplex PCR, yet TCRdb's version contains in-frame clones alone and is incomplete. The profile shows about 200,000 clones, roughly 88% of them singletons. Sequencing was done on a sample of PBMCs. Source of these receptors: a boy aged 2 to 10 in good health and CMV-seronegative.

The rearrangement joins TRBV9 to TRBJ2-3; D perhaps matches TRBD1 (6 bases). Germline V gives CDR1 SGDLS, CDR2 YYNGEE. The CDR3 sequence is 15 residues long. With 4 bases removed from V and 0 bases from J, the gap between germline ends came to 12 bases. The CDR3 loop reads CASSPNRVSTDTQYF. CDR3 nucleotide sequence: TGTGCCAGCAGCCCCAACAGGGTTAGCACAGATACGCAGTATTTT.

V is TRBV2 and J is TRBJ1-1; TRBD1 aligns across 7 bases. CDR1 SNHLY and CDR2 FYNNEI come from the germline V gene. The CDR3 extends over 13 amino acids. V lost 9 bases to trimming and J lost 0 bases; unmatched junction nucleotides: 4. CDR3 DNA: TGTGCCAGGACAGGGACCATGAACACTGAAGCTTTCTTT. Translated: CARTGTMNTEAFF.

The sample holds a few counts of this clone. This rearrangement joins TRBV6-5 to TRBJ1-2; 8 bases are shared with TRBD1. V gave up 5 bases and J gave up 6 bases; unmatched junction bases: 5. Germline-derived CDR1 and CDR2 are MNHEY and SVGAGI. The CDR3 covers 13 residues. As DNA, the CDR3 is TGTGCCAGCAGTCGGACAGGGAGGGATGGCTACACCTTC. Amino acids: CASSRTGRDGYTF.

The V call is TRBV6-1, the J call TRBJ1-1; 7 nucleotides match TRBD1. Losses at the gene ends were 3 bases for V and 6 bases for J; bases not matched to a gene: 4. CDR1 is MNHNS, CDR2 SASEGT, per germline. CDR3 length: 13 amino acids. The CDR3 is CASSDRTGPEAFF. The CDR3 DNA is TGTGCCAGCAGTGACCGGACAGGACCTGAAGCTTTCTTT.

The sample holds a few counts of this clone. The J gene is TRBJ2-3, the V gene TRBV7-2, with 8 bases aligning to TRBD2. The V and J ends lost 3 bases and 1 base, in that order; junction bases with no gene match: 6. Germline CDR1 SGHTA, CDR2 FQGNSA. The CDR3 is 16 amino acids. The CDR3 coding sequence is TGTGCCAGCAGCTTGAGAACTAGCGGACGCACAGATACGCAGTATTTT. It yields the protein CASSLRTSGRTDTQYF.

This chain links TRBV19 with TRBJ2-6, with D unclear. The CDR3 sequence is 16 residues long. V lost 8 bases, J lost 1 base, and 15 bases lay in between. Germline values: CDR1 LNHDA, CDR2 SQIVND (reference sequence). CDR3 amino acids: CASRPPALSGANVLTF. In nucleotides, the CDR3 is TGTGCCAGTCGTCCTCCAGCACTATCTGGGGCCAACGTCCTGACTTTC.

There are a few counts of this clone. V usage is TRBV4-2 and J usage is TRBJ2-2, with a possible D match to TRBD1 (6 bases). Germline loops: CDR1 LGHNA, CDR2 YNFKEQ. The CDR3 length is 15 residues. V shed 1 base and J shed 9 bases, with 15 bases lying between them. CDR3: CASSQGQAQGRELFF. As DNA, the CDR3 is TGTGCCAGCAGCCAAGGGCAGGCCCAGGGGCGGGAGCTGTTTTTT.

The CDR3 region is CASSDTSGRRTGELFF. CDR3 sequence (DNA): TGTGCCAGCAGTGATACTAGCGGGAGAAGGACCGGGGAGCTGTTTTTT. V gene TRBV2 combines with J gene TRBJ2-2, with TRBD2 matching over 11 bases. Trimming cost V 3 bases and J 5 bases; bases outside gene matches: 5. In germline, CDR1 is SNHLY, CDR2 FYNNEI. The CDR3 totals 16 residues. Using reference TRBV2 and TRBJ2-2 for the parts outside the CDR3, the full variable domain is EPEVTQTPSHQVTQMGQEVILRCVPISNHLYFYWYRQILGQKVEFLVSFYNNEISEKSEIFDDQFSVERPDGSNFTLKIRSTKLEDSAMYFCASSDTSGRRTGELFFGEGSRLTVL.

The DNA of the CDR3 is TGTGCCAGCAGTCCCACCGACCCCTCGGGGGAGACCCAGTACTTC. The encoded protein is CASSPTDPSGETQYF. The chain uses TRBV6-5 and TRBJ2-5; perhaps TRBD2 as D (5 bases). V lost 5 bases to trimming and J lost 5 bases, with 18 bases between them. Germline CDR1 is MNHEY and CDR2 is SVGAGI. This CDR3 spans 15 amino acids.

The chain is built from TRBV5-1 and TRBJ1-1, with D possibly being TRBD1 (5 bases). CDR1 SGHRS and CDR2 YFSETQ come from the germline V gene. CDR3 size: 15 residues. The V end was cut by 0 bases, the J end by 4 bases, with 13 bases between. The CDR3, as DNA: TGCGCCAGCAGCTTGGTAGGGGAGGGTGCCACTGAAGCTTTCTTT. Amino acids: CASSLVGEGATEAFF.

The chain links TRBV5-8 to TRBJ2-7, with 10 bases fitting TRBD2. Germline V gives CDR1 SGHTS, CDR2 YDEGEE. The CDR3 spans 15 residues. The ends lost 2 bases at V and 5 bases at J; junction bases unmatched: 7. The DNA for the CDR3 is TGTGCCAGCAGCTTAACTAGCGGGACTTGGGACGAGCAGTACTTC. Protein: CASSLTSGTWDEQYF. Using reference TRBV5-8 and TRBJ2-7 for the parts outside the CDR3, the full variable domain is EAGVTQSPTHLIKTRGQQATLRCSPISGHTSVYWYQQALGLGLQFLLWYDEGEERNRGNFPPRFSGRQFPNYSSELNVNALELEDSALYLCASSLTSGTWDEQYFGPGTRLTVT.

This clone appeared a single time. V and J are TRBV7-9 and TRBJ1-6; 7 bases agree with TRBD1. The V segment lost 1 base and the J segment 10 bases; nucleotides outside the gene matches: 7. The CDR3 extends over 15 amino acids. Germline-derived CDR1 and CDR2 are SEHNR and FQNEAQ (reference sequence). CDR3 sequence: CASSLEEGARSPLHF. The DNA for the CDR3 is TGTGCCAGCAGCTTAGAGGAGGGGGCACGGTCACCCCTCCACTTT. The whole variable domain, remainder taken from reference TRBV7-9 and TRBJ1-6, is DTGVSQNPRHKITKRGQNVTFRCDPISEHNRLYWYRQTLGQGPEFLTYFQNEAQLEKSRLLSDRFSAERPKGSFSTLEIQRTEQGDSAMYLCASSLEEGARSPLHFGNGTRLTVT.

The chain combines TRBV5-5 with TRBJ2-5; 10 nucleotides agree with TRBD1. The germline gives CDR1 SGHKS, CDR2 YYEKEE (reference sequence). This CDR3 is 14 amino acids long. J was trimmed by 5 bases and V by 5 bases; bases with no gene match: 6. The CDR3, as DNA: TGTGCCAGCAGTCGGACAGGGGGTGGGGAGACCCAGTACTTC. It specifies CASSRTGGGETQYF.

The chain combines TRBV7-9 with TRBJ2-5; D is unclear. The CDR3 consists of 15 residues. Germline V CDR1 and CDR2: SEHNR, FQNEAQ (reference sequence). V was clipped by 5 bases and J by 0 bases, with 13 bases between them. Here the CDR3 reads CASSQDTMYQETQYF. The CDR3 nucleotides read TGTGCCAGCAGCCAGGATACAATGTACCAAGAGACCCAGTACTTC.

The V and J genes are TRBV5-1 and TRBJ2-7, with D possibly matching TRBD2 (5 bases). V was cut by 0 bases and J by 1 base, with 11 bases left in between. The CDR3 contains 15 residues. The V gene's germline CDR1 is SGHRS and CDR2 YFSETQ. The CDR3 DNA is TGCGCCAGCAGCTTGGCCAGCGGCGCTTCCTACGAGCAGTACTTC. Translation gives CASSLASGASYEQYF.

The chain uses TRBV6-5 and TRBJ2-2; 9 bases are shared with TRBD2. The V gene's germline CDR1 is MNHEY and CDR2 SVGAGI. J gave up 2 bases and V 1 base, and 2 bases lay outside the gene matches. The CDR3 totals 16 residues. CDR3 region: CASSYLTSGNTGELFF. The CDR3 nucleotides are TGTGCCAGCAGTTACTTGACTAGCGGTAACACCGGGGAGCTGTTTTTT.

The rearrangement joins TRBV11-3 to TRBJ2-2; TRBD1 matches 8 bases. Germline V gene sequence: CDR1 SGHNT, CDR2 YENEEA. V was clipped by 5 bases and J by 7 bases; unmatched bases: 9. This CDR3 contains 15 residues. CDR3: CASSPRAGGFGELFF. The CDR3 DNA is TGTGCCAGCAGCCCCCGAGCAGGGGGCTTCGGGGAGCTGTTTTTT.

This rearrangement joins TRBV4-1 to TRBJ1-5, with TRBD1 as a possible D gene (5 bases). Germline V gives CDR1 MGHRA, CDR2 YSYEKL. Trimming stripped 2 bases from V and 11 bases from J, with 10 bases between. The CDR3 totals 12 residues. The CDR3 nucleotides read TGCGCCAGCAGCCAACCCCGGGGGGCCCAGCATTTT. Translation gives CASSQPRGAQHF.

A note on this clone: Mismatch with germline at one junction end may stem from a read error. This sequence joins TRBV5-1 and TRBJ1-1, with D possibly matching TRBD1 (5 bases). CDR3 length: 14 amino acids. CDR1 SGHRS and CDR2 YFSETQ come from the germline V gene. The CDR3 protein is CASSLRGLRTEAFF. CDR3 nucleotide sequence: TGTGCCAGCAGCTTGAGGGGATTGAGGACTGAAGCTTTCTTT.

This clone was seen more than once but under ten times. The gene calls are TRBV5-5 and TRBJ1-1; D is unclear. V lost 1 base to trimming and J lost 4 bases, with 11 bases between them. CDR1 is SGHKS and CDR2 is YYEKEE in the germline V gene (reference sequence). The CDR3 loop spans 14 amino acids. The chain's CDR3 is CASSLTVKSTEAFF. The CDR3 DNA is TGTGCCAGCAGCTTGACAGTCAAAAGCACTGAAGCTTTCTTT. Looking up the rest from reference TRBV5-5 and TRBJ1-1 gives the full variable domain: DAGVTQSPTHLIKTRGQQVTLRCSPISGHKSVSWYQQVLGQGPQFIFQYYEKEERGRGNFPDRFSARQFPNYSSELNVNALLLGDSALYLCASSLTVKSTEAFFGQGTRLTVV.

The genes are TRBV19 and TRBJ2-3; D ambiguous. Germline V CDR1 and CDR2: LNHDA, SQIVND (reference sequence). This CDR3 region has 14 residues. Trimming pared 6 bases from V and 4 bases from J, leaving 14 bases between. The CDR3 is CASSPLGPADTQYF. CDR3 bases: TGTGCCAGTAGCCCTCTCGGTCCTGCAGATACGCAGTATTTT.